Listed below are T cell receptor beta chains from one sample, sequenced in a study of pediatric ulcerative colitis. The protocol was immunoSEQ multiplex PCR, while the TCRdb copy is restricted to in-frame clones and leaves out a portion. The sample yields 30,000 to 45,000 clones, roughly 85% seen once. The sequenced material came from blood. Receptors were obtained from a girl aged 10 to 17 with moderate ulcerative colitis. Both conserved end residues are part of each CDR3. D genes are given only for firm matches. Clone sizes are given selectively: once, few, many, or a class where the clone is expanded.

V	J	size	D	CDR3	DNA
TRBV27	TRBJ2-1	once	NA	CASSLGWDNEQFF	TGTGCCAGCAGTTTAGGGTGGGACAATGAGCAGTTCTTC
TRBV5-6	TRBJ1-2	NA	TRBD1	CASSQDRVGLYGYTF	TGTGCCAGCAGCCAAGACAGGGTAGGGCTTTATGGCTACACCTTC
TRBV5-4	TRBJ2-3	NA	TRBD2	CASSLGWDASGFTDTQYF	TGTGCCAGCAGCTTAGGGTGGGACGCTAGCGGGTTCACAGATACGCAGTATTTT
TRBV7-8	TRBJ2-1	NA	TRBD2	CASSSRTSGSSVEQFF	TGTGCCAGCAGCTCAAGGACTAGCGGGAGTTCGGTTGAGCAGTTCTTC
TRBV5-3	TRBJ2-2	NA	TRBD1	CARSLDRGAGELFF	TGTGCCAGAAGCTTGGACAGGGGGGCCGGGGAGCTGTTTTTT
TRBV11-1	TRBJ2-7	NA	TRBD2	CASSFSAGGSEQYF	TGTGCCAGCAGCTTTTCAGCGGGAGGCAGCGAGCAGTACTTC
TRBV19	TRBJ1-1	NA	NA	CASERVGTEAFF	TGTGCCAGCGAGAGAGTTGGCACTGAAGCTTTCTTT
TRBV7-9	TRBJ2-1	NA	NA	CASSSAHEQFF	TGTGCCAGCAGCTCAGCCCATGAGCAGTTCTTC
TRBV7-9	TRBJ1-2	NA	TRBD1	CASSLGTGGPYGYTF	TGTGCCAGCAGCTTAGGGACAGGGGGCCCCTATGGCTACACCTTC
TRBV9	TRBJ1-3	few	NA	CASSVLEGWGNTIYF	TGTGCCAGCAGCGTATTAGAGGGGTGGGGAAACACCATATATTTT
TRBV29-1	TRBJ2-6	NA	NA	CSARGSGANVLTF	TGCAGCGCCAGGGGCTCTGGGGCCAACGTCCTGACTTTC
TRBV19	TRBJ2-1	NA	NA	CASSIWQGHYNEQFF	TGTGCCAGTAGTATATGGCAGGGGCACTACAATGAGCAGTTCTTC
TRBV2	TRBJ1-1	NA	NA	CATLIDTHTEAFF	TGTGCCACCCTCATTGATACCCACACTGAAGCTTTCTTT
TRBV5-6	TRBJ2-7	NA	TRBD1	CASSYTTGESYEQYF	TGTGCCAGCAGCTATACTACAGGGGAATCCTACGAGCAGTACTTC
TRBV10-1	TRBJ2-7	few	NA	CASSESGGARGEQYF	TGCGCCAGCAGTGAGTCCGGGGGAGCCCGGGGAGAGCAGTACTTC
TRBV7-2	TRBJ2-1	NA	NA	CASSLLRASNEQFF	TGTGCCAGCAGCTTATTGCGGGCCTCCAATGAGCAGTTCTTC
TRBV11-2	TRBJ2-3	NA	NA	CASSLGARVDTDTQYF	TGTGCCAGCAGCTTGGGGGCGCGGGTGGACACAGATACGCAGTATTTT
TRBV21-1	TRBJ1-5	NA	NA	CASSEKIILCNQPQHF	TGTGCCAGCAGCGAAAAAATAATTTTGTGCAATCAGCCCCAGCATTTT
TRBV28	TRBJ2-7	once	TRBD1	CASSLDGQGYYEQYF	TGTGCCAGCAGTCTGGACGGACAGGGATACTACGAGCAGTACTTC
TRBV2	TRBJ2-5	few	NA	CAGSWGEETQYF	TGTGCCGGGTCTTGGGGCGAAGAGACCCAGTACTTC
TRBV6-5	TRBJ1-1	NA	TRBD1	CASSYGGRGPTEAFF	TGTGCCAGCAGTTACGGTGGCAGGGGGCCGACTGAAGCTTTCTTT
TRBV10-3	TRBJ2-7	NA	TRBD1	CAISESGYRGTYEQYF	TGTGCCATCAGTGAGTCTGGGTACAGGGGTACCTACGAGCAGTACTTC
TRBV5-6	TRBJ2-7	NA	NA	CASSNSYEQYF	TGTGCCAGCAGCAACAGCTACGAGCAGTACTTC
TRBV15	TRBJ2-7	NA	NA	CATSRDEGKGLAYEQYF	TGTGCCACCAGCAGAGATGAGGGCAAGGGCTTGGCCTACGAGCAGTACTTC